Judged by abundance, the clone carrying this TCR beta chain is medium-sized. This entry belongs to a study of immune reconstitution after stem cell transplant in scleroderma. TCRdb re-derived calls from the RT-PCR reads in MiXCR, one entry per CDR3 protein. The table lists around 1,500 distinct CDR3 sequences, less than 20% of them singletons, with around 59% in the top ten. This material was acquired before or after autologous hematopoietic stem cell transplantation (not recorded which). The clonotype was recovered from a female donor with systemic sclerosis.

The CDR3 loop reads CASGGQGFSYEQYF. DNA for the CDR3: TGTGCCAGTGGGGGACAGGGATTCTCCTACGAGCAGTACTTC. V and J are TRBV6-1 and TRBJ2-7; 9 bases line up with TRBD1. CDR3 length: 14 residues. Germline lookup yields CDR1 MNHNS and CDR2 SASEGT. J lost 0 bases, V lost 9 bases, and 6 bases had no gene match.